These 24 T cell receptor beta chains came from one sample sequenced in a study of neurological immune-mediated disorders. TCRdb itself ran the 5' RACE reads through MiXCR, one entry per CDR3 protein. The table records about 30,000 distinct CDR3 sequences, 15% of them present only once. Input material: PBMCs. These receptor sequences come from a man between 65 and 85 years old in good health.

Details on this clonotype: A junction end diverges from the germline sequence, so it may reflect a read error. J is TRBJ2-5 and V is TRBV15; either TRBD1 or TRBD2 may fit D (5 bases each). CDR1 and CDR2 from the germline V gene are LNHNV and YYDKDF (reference sequence). This CDR3 has 14 residues. CDR3 nucleotides: TGTGCCACCAGCAAGGACGGGACCCAAGGGACCCAGTACTTC. It encodes CATSKDGTQGTQYF.

This clonotype was seen repeatedly, ten times or more. V and J are TRBV4-3 and TRBJ1-4; tentatively, D is TRBD1 (5 bases). The germline V gene encodes CDR1 LGHNA and CDR2 YSLEER. The CDR3 length is 15 residues. The V and J ends lost 1 base and 6 bases respectively, with 12 bases between them. The CDR3 DNA reads as TGCGCCAGCAGCCAAGGTGGGGGGAGCTATGAAAAACTGTTTTTT. Protein product: CASSQGGGSYEKLFF.

This clonotype came up many times. The chain links TRBV12-3 or TRBV12-4 to TRBJ2-7, with D perhaps TRBD1 (5 bases). V gave up 9 bases and J gave up 2 bases, with 17 bases separating them. CDR3 length equals 14 residues. Here the CDR3 DNA reads TGTGCCAGTCAAAGGGGTTTTAGGGCCTACGAGCAGTACTTC. It translates to CASQRGFRAYEQYF.

This clonotype was seen at least ten times. V and J are TRBV6-5 and TRBJ1-1; TRBD1 aligns across 10 bases. The germline V gene has CDR1 MNHEY and CDR2 SVGAGI. V trimming: 3 bases; J trimming: 4 bases; junction bases outside the gene matches: 2. The CDR3 has 14 amino acids. The chain's CDR3 is CASSYRTGGTEAFF. The CDR3 bases are TGTGCCAGCAGTTATCGGACAGGGGGCACTGAAGCTTTCTTT.

The chain is built from TRBV4-2 and TRBJ2-7, with 8 nucleotides matching TRBD1. The CDR3 covers 16 residues. The V gene's germline CDR1 is LGHNA and CDR2 YNFKEQ. J lost 0 bases, V lost 0 bases, and 4 bases had no gene match. The CDR3 DNA sequence: TGTGCCAGCAGCCAAGAAGGGACAGGTTCCTCCTACGAGCAGTACTTC. This encodes CASSQEGTGSSYEQYF.

The chain combines TRBV5-1 with TRBJ1-4, with D possibly TRBD1 on 6 matching bases. V was cut by 5 bases and J by 2 bases, with 13 bases left in between. Germline V CDR1 and CDR2: SGHRS, YFSETQ. The CDR3 extends over 15 amino acids. CDR3 in amino acids: CASRPTGTTNEKLFF. In DNA form, the CDR3 reads TGCGCCAGCAGGCCTACAGGGACGACTAATGAAAAACTGTTTTTT. Based on the CDR3 plus reference TRBV5-1 and TRBJ1-4, the full variable domain is KAGVTQTPRYLIKTRGQQVTLSCSPISGHRSVSWYQQTPGQGLQFLFEYFSETQRNKGNFPGRFSGRQFSNSRSEMNVSTLELGDSALYLCASRPTGTTNEKLFFGSGTQLSVL.

This clonotype was found many times. This chain links TRBV7-9 with TRBJ1-5; D not resolved. V gave up 5 bases and J gave up 0 bases, with 14 bases separating them. CDR3 length: 16 amino acids. Germline V gives CDR1 SEHNR, CDR2 FQNEAQ (reference sequence). The CDR3 DNA sequence: TGTGCCAGCAGCCCACTACCGGCCCCTAGCAATCAGCCCCAGCATTTT. Its protein product is CASSPLPAPSNQPQHF.

The rearrangement links TRBV6-2 or TRBV6-3 to TRBJ2-3, with 13 bases fitting TRBD2. Germline CDR1 is MNHEY and CDR2 is SVGEGT. The CDR3 has 17 residues. With V trimmed by 6 bases and J by 3 bases, 9 bases remained unmatched. CDR3 sequence (DNA): TGTGCCAGCAGCCCCCCACTAGCGGGGGGGCCTACAGATACGCAGTATTTT. The encoded protein is CASSPPLAGGPTDTQYF.

This clonotype was recorded at least ten times. The chain employs TRBV5-1 and TRBJ2-2, with TRBD1 as a possible D gene (5 bases). CDR1 and CDR2 (germline): SGHRS, YFSETQ. The V gene lost 3 bases and the J gene lost 6 bases, with 9 bases spanning the gap. This CDR3 is built from 13 residues. CDR3 DNA sequence: TGCGCCAGCAGCTCCCAAGGGGCCGGGGAGCTGTTTTTT. This encodes CASSSQGAGELFF.

Comments on this clonotype: Germline is not matched at one junction end, which may reflect a read error. J is TRBJ1-1 and V is TRBV7-8; D is unresolved. From germline, CDR1 is SGHVS and CDR2 FQNEAQ. There are 14 residues in the CDR3. This CDR3 is CVSSLASANTEAFF. CDR3 DNA: TGTGTCAGCAGCTTGGCCTCAGCGAACACTGAAGCTTTCTTT.

In regard to this clonotype: One end of the junction is discordant with germline, which a read error may explain. The chain links TRBV19 to TRBJ2-7; 9 bases match TRBD1. This CDR3 spans 14 amino acids. Germline-derived CDR1 and CDR2 are LNHDA and SQIVND (reference sequence). This CDR3 is CTSSDPGQGYEQYF. CDR3 in DNA: TGTACCAGTAGTGACCCGGGACAGGGCTACGAGCAGTACTTC. The whole variable domain, filled in from reference TRBV19 and TRBJ2-7, reads DGGITQSPKYLFRKEGQNVTLSCEQNLNHDAMYWYRQDPGQGLRLIYYSQIVNDFQKGDIAEGYSVSREKKESFPLTVTSAQKNPTAFYLCTSSDPGQGYEQYFGPGTRLTVT.

J is TRBJ1-1 and V is TRBV10-2; no clear D gene. The V and J ends lost 0 bases and 4 bases respectively, with 15 bases between them. CDR1 and CDR2 from the germline V gene are WSHSY and SAAADI. The CDR3 consists of 16 residues. CDR3 amino acids: CASSESTEYFTTEAFF. The CDR3, as DNA: TGCGCCAGCAGTGAGTCGACGGAGTATTTTACCACTGAAGCTTTCTTT.

This clonotype was seen at least ten times. V usage is TRBV11-3 and J usage is TRBJ2-2; the D gene is possibly TRBD2 (5 bases). Trimming left V 1 base short and J 5 bases short, with 17 bases between. CDR3 length: 17 residues. Per the germline V gene, CDR1 is SGHNT and CDR2 is YENEEA. The CDR3 loop reads CASSLVSRTRDTGELFF. In nucleotides, the CDR3 is TGTGCCAGCAGCTTAGTTTCTCGTACTAGAGATACCGGGGAGCTGTTTTTT.

The sample holds one count of this clonotype. This sequence joins TRBV5-1 and TRBJ2-7, with TRBD2 matching 8 bases. This CDR3 contains 14 residues. Germline lookup yields CDR1 SGHRS and CDR2 YFSETQ. After removal of 2 bases from V and 1 base from J, the junction contained 2 bases not matched to a gene. CDR3 sequence reads: CASSLAGVSYEQYF. In nucleotides, the CDR3 is TGCGCCAGCAGCTTAGCGGGAGTATCCTACGAGCAGTACTTC.

In its sample, this clonotype was seen many times. DNA for the CDR3: TGTGCCAGCAGCCACGGTTCCGGGGCTGCAACTAATGAAAAACTGTTTTTT. This sequence encodes CASSHGSGAATNEKLFF. This sequence joins TRBV4-2 and TRBJ1-4; D may be TRBD1 (5 bases). Deletions cut 3 bases from V and 0 bases from J, with 14 bases between. CDR1 LGHNA and CDR2 YNFKEQ come from the germline V gene. This CDR3 contains 17 residues.

In this sample, this clonotype turned up many times. The J gene is TRBJ2-5, the V gene TRBV7-9, with D possibly TRBD1 on 6 matching bases. The CDR3 sequence is 14 residues long. Trimming removed 6 bases at V and 1 base at J, with 12 bases between. The V gene's germline CDR1 is SEHNR and CDR2 FQNEAQ (reference sequence). CDR3 coding DNA: TGTGCCAGCAGTCCAAGGGGGACCCAAGAGACCCAGTACTTC. It specifies CASSPRGTQETQYF.

This clonotype has a count of ten or more. The chain uses TRBV7-2 and TRBJ1-5; D is unresolved. V was shortened by 2 bases and J by 7 bases, with 12 bases between the two germline ends. This CDR3 contains 14 residues. The germline CDR1 and CDR2 sequences are SGHTA and FQGNSA. Written as DNA, the CDR3 is TGTGCCAGCAGCTTATCCGGGTGGAAACAGCCCCAGCATTTT. Translation gives CASSLSGWKQPQHF.

The chain recombines TRBV5-1 with TRBJ2-3; D might be TRBD1 (5 bases). Germline assignment: CDR1 SGHRS and CDR2 YFSETQ. Trimming shortened V by 0 bases and J by 5 bases, and 13 bases separated the two germline ends. This CDR3 is 15 amino acids long. CDR3 residues: CASSLDRPSLDTQYF. The DNA for the CDR3 is TGCGCCAGCAGCTTGGACAGGCCCTCCCTAGATACGCAGTATTTT.

This chain joins TRBV20-1 and TRBJ1-1; the match to TRBD1 covers 9 bases. With V trimmed by 3 bases and J by 5 bases, 10 bases remained unmatched. CDR3 length: 15 amino acids. Germline-derived CDR1 and CDR2 are DFQATT and SNEGSKA (reference sequence). The CDR3 nucleotides are TGCAGTGCTAGTCCGGGACAGGGCGGAGGTACTGAAGCTTTCTTT. Translated: CSASPGQGGGTEAFF.

The chain's CDR3 is CASRQTGPTNEKLFF. The CDR3 region has the DNA TGTGCCAGCAGGCAAACGGGACCAACTAATGAAAAACTGTTTTTT. The chain couples TRBV11-2 to TRBJ1-4, with D possibly being TRBD1 (5 bases). The CDR3 consists of 15 residues. Germline V gene sequence: CDR1 SGHAT, CDR2 FQNNGV. Deletions cut 6 bases from V and 0 bases from J, with 11 bases between.

This clonotype was seen at least ten times. The chain has TRBV4-3 and TRBJ1-2; 10 positions agree with TRBD1. With V trimmed by 4 bases and J by 8 bases, 4 bases remained unmatched. The CDR3 covers 13 residues. The germline gives CDR1 LGHNA, CDR2 YSLEER. This CDR3 reads CASSLRTGGGYTF. Written as DNA, the CDR3 is TGCGCCAGCAGCCTCCGGACAGGGGGAGGCTACACCTTC.

This clonotype was recorded once. The chain has TRBV14 and TRBJ1-1, with D uncertain. Germline CDR1 reads SGHDN; CDR2 reads FVKESK. Trimming removed 8 bases at V and 7 bases at J, with 11 bases between. The CDR3 covers 11 residues. CDR3 DNA: TGTGCCAGCCAAGGTTTGGATGAAGCTTTCTTT. Amino acids: CASQGLDEAFF.

At least ten counts were recorded for this clonotype. The chain carries TRBV28 and TRBJ2-5, with D tentatively TRBD2 (6 bases). Germline loops: CDR1 MDHEN, CDR2 SYDVKM. V was shortened by 6 bases and J by 5 bases, with 16 bases between the two germline ends. The CDR3 is 14 amino acids. The CDR3 nucleotides read TGTGCCAGCAGCCTAGGAGGGGAAGGGGAGACCCAGTACTTC. Protein: CASSLGGEGETQYF.

In its sample, this clonotype was seen many times. V usage is TRBV2 and J usage is TRBJ2-3; D remains ambiguous. This CDR3 is 14 amino acids long. Deletions cut 2 bases from V and 2 bases from J, with 8 bases between. CDR1 is SNHLY and CDR2 is FYNNEI in the germline V gene. CDR3: CASSEKFTTDTQYF. The CDR3 DNA follows: TGTGCCAGCAGTGAAAAGTTTACCACAGATACGCAGTATTTT.